The T cell receptor beta chain described here comes from a study of blood T cell repertoires in COVID-19. The protocol was immunoSEQ multiplex PCR, while the TCRdb copy is restricted to in-frame clones and leaves out a portion. The repertoire holds about 390,000 clones, with around 87% as singletons. The sample consisted of peripheral blood. The clonotype comes from a woman in her sixties or seventies with COVID-19, enrolled during active disease.

CDR3 sequence reads: CASSTTAGAGTDTQYF. In nucleotides, the CDR3 is TGTGCCAGCTCTACTACTGCGGGGGCGGGAACAGATACGCAGTATTTT. The chain joins TRBV18 to TRBJ2-3; maybe TRBD2 (7 bases). There are 16 residues in the CDR3. The ends were cut back, 6 bases at V and 3 bases at J, with 19 bases in the middle. Per the germline V gene, CDR1 is KGHSH and CDR2 is LQKENI. The full variable domain, rest sourced from reference TRBV18 and TRBJ2-3, is NAGVMQNPRHLVRRRGQEARLRCSPMKGHSHVYWYRQLPEEGLKFMVYLQKENIIDESGMPKERFSAEFPKEGPSILRIQQVVRGDSAAYFCASSTTAGAGTDTQYFGPGTRLTVL.